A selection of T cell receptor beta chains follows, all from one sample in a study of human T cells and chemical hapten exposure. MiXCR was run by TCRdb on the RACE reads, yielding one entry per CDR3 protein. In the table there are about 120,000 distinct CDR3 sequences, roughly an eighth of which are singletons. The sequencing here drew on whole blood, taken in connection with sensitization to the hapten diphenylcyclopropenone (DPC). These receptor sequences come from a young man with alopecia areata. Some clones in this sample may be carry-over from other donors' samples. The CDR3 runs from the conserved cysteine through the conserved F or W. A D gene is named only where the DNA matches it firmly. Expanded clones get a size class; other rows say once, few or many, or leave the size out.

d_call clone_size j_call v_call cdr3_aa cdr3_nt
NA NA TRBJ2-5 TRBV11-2 CASSLVLRQETQYF TGTGCCAGCAGCTTAGTTCTCCGCCAAGAGACCCAGTACTTC
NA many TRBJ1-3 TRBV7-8 CASSPRGEAISGNTIYF TGTGCCAGCAGCCCGCGCGGGGAGGCCATCTCTGGAAACACCATATATTTT
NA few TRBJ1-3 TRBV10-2 CASTNGEGPGNTIYF TGCGCCAGTACAAACGGGGAAGGGCCTGGAAACACCATATATTTT
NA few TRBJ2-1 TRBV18 CASSPDTDNEQFF TGTGCCAGCTCACCAGACACCGACAATGAGCAGTTCTTC
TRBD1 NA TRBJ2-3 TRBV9 CASSEGAGTDTQYF TGTGCCAGCAGCGAGGGGGCGGGCACAGATACGCAGTATTTT
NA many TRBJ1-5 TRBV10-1 CASSAGREPQHF TGCGCCAGCAGTGCAGGGAGAGAGCCCCAGCATTTT
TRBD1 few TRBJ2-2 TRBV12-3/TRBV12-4 CASSLQGADGELFF TGTGCCAGCAGTTTACAGGGGGCGGACGGGGAGCTGTTTTTT
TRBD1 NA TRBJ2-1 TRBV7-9 CASRKGQGAREQFF TGTGCCAGCAGAAAGGGACAGGGGGCGAGGGAGCAGTTCTTC
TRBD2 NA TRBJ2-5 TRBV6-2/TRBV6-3 CASSDIRLAGVLETQYF TGTGCCAGCAGTGATATTCGACTAGCGGGGGTCTTAGAGACCCAGTACTTC
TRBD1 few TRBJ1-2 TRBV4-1 CASSQRDRDYGYTF TGCGCCAGCAGCCAGCGGGACAGGGATTATGGCTACACCTTC
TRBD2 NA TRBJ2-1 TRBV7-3 CASSLTKTSGMIYNEQFF TGTGCCAGCAGCTTAACAAAGACTAGCGGCATGATTTACAATGAGCAGTTCTTC
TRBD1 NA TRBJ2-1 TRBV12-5 CASGLRLWGQPYNEQFF TGTGCTAGTGGTTTACGGCTATGGGGACAGCCGTACAATGAGCAGTTCTTC
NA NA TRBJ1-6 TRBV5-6 CASSPGITSVPLHF TGTGCCAGCAGCCCCGGGATAACCTCGGTCCCCCTCCACTTT
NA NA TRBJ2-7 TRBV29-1 CSVVTVEPGIWEQYF TGCAGCGTTGTGACCGTTGAGCCGGGCATTTGGGAGCAGTACTTC
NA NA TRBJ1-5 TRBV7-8 CASNWAGNQPQHF TGTGCCAGCAACTGGGCGGGGAATCAGCCCCAGCATTTT
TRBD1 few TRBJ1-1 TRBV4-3 CASSQGGTGANTEAFF TGCGCCAGCAGCCAAGGCGGGACAGGGGCTAACACTGAAGCTTTCTTT
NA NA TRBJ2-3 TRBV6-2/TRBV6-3 CASSYSRLTQYF TGTGCCAGCAGTTACAGCCGCCTTACGCAGTATTTT
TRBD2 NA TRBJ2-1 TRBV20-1 CSAPGTSHSPFGNEQFF TGCAGTGCCCCCGGGACTAGCCATTCTCCATTCGGGAATGAGCAGTTCTTC
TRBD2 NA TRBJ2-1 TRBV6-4 CASSGTSGGADEQFF TGTGCCAGCAGTGGGACTAGCGGGGGGGCGGATGAGCAGTTCTTC
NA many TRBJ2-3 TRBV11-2 CASSLDPGGAKDTQYF TGTGCCAGCAGCTTAGATCCCGGGGGCGCGAAAGATACGCAGTATTTT
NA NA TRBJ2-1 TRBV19 CASSNQVSSYNEQFF TGTGCCAGTAGTAATCAGGTTAGCTCCTACAATGAGCAGTTCTTC
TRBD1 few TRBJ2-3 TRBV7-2 CASSLRRTGGTDTQYF TGTGCCAGCAGCCTGAGAAGGACAGGGGGCACAGATACGCAGTATTTT
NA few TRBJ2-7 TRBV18 CASSPPVGHEQYF TGTGCCAGCTCACCACCGGTAGGGCACGAGCAGTACTTC
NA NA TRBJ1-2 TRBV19 CASSTTANYGYTF TGTGCCAGTAGTACGACAGCTAACTATGGCTACACCTTC
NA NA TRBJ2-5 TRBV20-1 CSAIRNQETQYF TGCAGTGCTATTCGGAACCAAGAGACCCAGTACTTC
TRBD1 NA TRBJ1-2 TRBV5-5 CASSLTGTGFGGYTF TGTGCCAGCAGCTTAACCGGGACAGGGTTTGGCGGCTACACCTTC
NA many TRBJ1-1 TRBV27 CASSFSANTEAFF TGTGCCAGCAGTTTTTCAGCGAACACTGAAGCTTTCTTT
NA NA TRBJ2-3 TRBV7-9 CASRDGPSTDTQYF TGTGCCAGCAGGGATGGGCCGAGCACAGATACGCAGTATTTT
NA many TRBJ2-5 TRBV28 CASSLRGKETQYF TGTGCCAGCAGTTTACGAGGGAAAGAGACCCAGTACTTC
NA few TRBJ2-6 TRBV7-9 CASSLRLSTLRANVLTF TGTGCCAGCAGCTTGAGACTCTCAACTCTCCGGGCCAACGTCCTGACTTTC
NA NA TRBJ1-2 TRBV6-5 CATKLPRTGDYGYTF TGTGCCACCAAGTTACCCCGGACGGGAGACTATGGCTACACCTTC
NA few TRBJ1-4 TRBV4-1 CASSQDQGRCFF TGCGCCAGCAGCCAAGATCAAGGCAGGTGTTTTTTT
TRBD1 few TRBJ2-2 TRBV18 CASSPGQTFTGELFF TGTGCCAGCTCACCGGGACAGACTTTCACCGGGGAGCTGTTTTTT
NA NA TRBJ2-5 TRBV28 CASSLSITQARETQYF TGTGCCAGCAGTTTATCTATAACGCAGGCAAGAGAGACCCAGTACTTC
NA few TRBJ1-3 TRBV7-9 CASSSTFSGNTIYF TGTGCCAGCAGCTCCACATTCTCTGGAAACACCATATATTTT
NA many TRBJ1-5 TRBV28 CASSLRGLGNQPQHF TGTGCCAGCAGTTTGCGGGGTTTGGGCAATCAGCCCCAGCATTTT
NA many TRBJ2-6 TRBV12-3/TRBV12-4 CASSESGANVLTF TGTGCCAGCAGTGAATCTGGGGCCAACGTCCTGACTTTC
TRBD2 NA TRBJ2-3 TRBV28 CASSTGTSGGDTQYF TGTGCCAGCAGTACCGGGACTAGCGGGGGGGATACGCAGTATTTT
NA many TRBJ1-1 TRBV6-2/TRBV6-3 CASSYDRSPNTEAFF TGTGCCAGCAGTTACGACAGGTCCCCCAACACTGAAGCTTTCTTT
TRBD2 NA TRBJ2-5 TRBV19 CASSIPRAGEWGETQYF TGTGCCAGTAGTATTCCACGAGCGGGGGAATGGGGAGAGACCCAGTACTTC
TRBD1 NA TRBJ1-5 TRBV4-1 CASSHDRAGNQPQHF TGCGCCAGCAGCCACGACAGGGCGGGCAATCAGCCCCAGCATTTT